This T cell receptor beta chain was sequenced during a study of shared clonotypes between healthy human individuals. None of the donors, who were healthy HIV-negative adults, had recently had acute infections or vaccinations. Everyone who donated was a Caucasian adult who lived in Nashville, Tennessee. In the original processing: Junction-only immunoSEQ data arrived without quality scores, meaning filtering differed. TCRdb's copy holds only in-frame clones and misses some; the assay was immunoSEQ multiplex PCR. The V and J calls and clone size were taken over from that table, and D and trimming were inferred from the DNA. Of about 480,000 clones in the sample, 79% were seen once. This CDR3 region has 18 residues. Germline V CDR1 and CDR2: LNHDA, SQIVND (reference sequence). V lost 4 bases, J lost 0 bases, and 21 bases lay in between.

The sample comprised PBMCs. V and J are TRBV19 and TRBJ1-1; D is ambiguous. The source of this sequence is a woman in her thirties or forties in good health. Some clones in this sample may be carry-over from other donors' samples. Written as DNA, the CDR3 is TGTGCCAGTAGTAAGGTCCGGGGTAGCGATGTTATGAACACTGAAGCTTTCTTT. Amino acid sequence: CASSKVRGSDVMNTEAFF. Filled out from reference TRBV19 and TRBJ1-1, the complete variable domain reads DGGITQSPKYLFRKEGQNVTLSCEQNLNHDAMYWYRQDPGQGLRLIYYSQIVNDFQKGDIAEGYSVSREKKESFPLTVTSAQKNPTAFYLCASSKVRGSDVMNTEAFFGQGTRLTVV.